The TCR beta chain under discussion was sequenced for a study of T cells in Graves' hyperthyroidism and ophthalmopathy. Overall study context: Prior to any treatment, at the point of initial diagnosis, peripheral blood was collected.

General study results and limits: Ophthalmopathy was distinguished from stable hyperthyroidism by 13 V-J signatures.

Regions amplified from RNA transcripts were the TCR beta CDR3 regions. Researchers ran a first-round RT-PCR on the TCR CDR3 using the HTBI primer set. TCRdb used MiXCR to reprocess the multiplex PCR reads, holding one entry per CDR3 protein. This table holds approximately 400,000 distinct CDR3 sequences, less than 20% found once. PBMCs were obtained from about 9.9 ml fresh peripheral blood. Worth noting for this clonotype: Antigen specificity is unknown.

The CDR3 length is 11 residues. Looked up from germline, CDR1 is MNHEY and CDR2 is SVGEGT. The V end lost 10 bases, the J end lost 2 bases, and 9 bases lay between the germline ends. The sequencing input was blood. The sequence came from a man younger than 35 with Graves' ophthalmopathy. The chain combines TRBV6-2 or TRBV6-3 with TRBJ2-7, with D unresolved. The CDR3 protein is CATASAYEQYF. As DNA, the CDR3 is TGTGCCACCGCATCCGCCTACGAGCAGTACTTC.